These 19 T cell receptor beta chains share one sample of origin, sequenced in a study of cytomegalovirus exposure and HLA in healthy donors. The PCR employed 60 Vbeta primers together with 13 Jbeta primers. The method was immunoSEQ multiplex PCR; TCRdb's version includes in-frame clones alone and lacks a portion of them. The sample contains some 200,000 clones, nearly 80% of which appear only once. Sequencing was carried out using PBMCs. These receptors were taken from a man younger than 35 in good health and CMV-seronegative.

This sequence joins TRBV5-1 and TRBJ2-7, with D possibly TRBD1 on 6 matching bases. V was cut by 3 bases and J by 0 bases, with 13 bases left in between. The CDR3 runs 15 residues. The V gene's germline CDR1 is SGHRS and CDR2 YFSETQ. The CDR3 loop reads CASSYGQLSSYEQYF. The CDR3 coding sequence is TGCGCCAGCAGCTATGGACAGCTGAGCTCCTACGAGCAGTACTTC.

J is TRBJ2-1 and V is TRBV6-5; D may be TRBD1 (6 bases). The V gene lost 4 bases and the J gene lost 4 bases, with 14 bases spanning the gap. CDR1 and CDR2 from the germline V gene are MNHEY and SVGAGI. This CDR3 has 15 residues. The chain's CDR3 is CASSSVTGMYNEQFF. The CDR3 coding sequence is TGTGCCAGCAGTTCGGTAACAGGGATGTACAATGAGCAGTTCTTC.

This rearrangement joins TRBV5-6 to TRBJ2-7; 8 nucleotides match TRBD1. Germline V gene lookup returns CDR1 SGHDT and CDR2 YYEEEE. The V and J ends lost 3 bases and 2 bases, in that order; junction bases with no gene match: 7. This CDR3 spans 15 amino acids. The CDR3 DNA sequence: TGTGCCAGCAGCTCCGACAGGGGCATTGCCTACGAGCAGTACTTC. Translation: CASSSDRGIAYEQYF.

This chain uses TRBV18 with TRBJ2-3, with 9 bases aligning to TRBD2. Germline CDR1 is KGHSH and CDR2 is LQKENI. CDR3 length: 16 residues. V dropped 6 bases and J dropped 0; count of bases not matched to a gene: 7. This CDR3 reads CASSRLADSSTDTQYF. As DNA, the CDR3 is TGTGCCAGCTCGCGACTAGCGGACAGTAGCACAGATACGCAGTATTTT.

The chain joins TRBV25-1 to TRBJ2-5; no definite D call. The CDR3 has 14 residues. The V and J ends lost 2 bases and 4 bases respectively, with 11 bases between them. In germline, CDR1 is MGHDK, CDR2 SYGVNS. CDR3 sequence (DNA): TGTGCCAGCAGTGAAGTTAAAGCCGCAGAGACCCAGTACTTC. This codes for CASSEVKAAETQYF.

In this sample, this clone turned up once. V and J are TRBV4-2 and TRBJ2-2, with a possible D match to TRBD2 (5 bases). CDR1 is LGHNA and CDR2 is YNFKEQ in the germline V gene. The CDR3 sequence is 16 residues long. V was clipped by 0 bases and J by 6 bases, with 14 bases between them. CDR3 sequence: CASSQESGRVAGELFF. DNA for the CDR3: TGTGCCAGCAGCCAAGAAAGCGGCAGAGTAGCCGGGGAGCTGTTTTTT.

This rearrangement joins TRBV7-2 to TRBJ2-7, with 7 bases lining up with TRBD2. Germline assignment: CDR1 SGHTA and CDR2 FQGNSA. Germline trimming cut 0 bases from V and 4 bases from J; bases unmatched to any gene: 6. This CDR3 region has 15 residues. CDR3 protein: CASSLAGGEGYEQYF. The DNA for the CDR3 is TGTGCCAGCAGCTTAGCGGGGGGGGAGGGTTACGAGCAGTACTTC.

The genes are TRBV7-9 and TRBJ2-1, with 8 nucleotides matching TRBD1. The germline V gene has CDR1 SEHNR and CDR2 FQNEAQ (reference sequence). The CDR3 spans 15 residues. Trimming cost V 4 bases and J 10 bases; bases outside gene matches: 12. CDR3 sequence reads: CASSSLGQAVGEQFF. In DNA, the CDR3 is TGTGCCAGCAGCTCCCTGGGACAGGCGGTAGGGGAGCAGTTCTTC.

J is TRBJ2-1 and V is TRBV7-6, with D possibly matching TRBD2 (6 bases). The V gene lost 5 bases and the J gene lost 7 bases, with 24 bases spanning the gap. The V gene's germline CDR1 is SGHVS and CDR2 FNYEAQ. CDR3 size: 17 residues. In DNA, the CDR3 is TGTGCCAGCAGCCCGACGACTAGTAGTTCTTTTAGGAATGAGCAGTTCTTC. Protein: CASSPTTSSSFRNEQFF.

The gene calls are TRBV28 and TRBJ2-4, with 7 bases that match TRBD2. The germline V gene encodes CDR1 MDHEN and CDR2 SYDVKM. CDR3 size: 17 residues. Losses at the gene ends were 8 bases for V and 1 base for J; bases not matched to a gene: 14. The CDR3 DNA is TGTGCCAGCGAGGGACCAACCGACGGGAGGGCCAAAAACATTCAGTACTTC. It yields the protein CASEGPTDGRAKNIQYF.

V and J are TRBV15 and TRBJ2-1, with TRBD2 matching over 10 bases. The CDR3 runs 18 residues. Germline assignment: CDR1 LNHNV and CDR2 YYDKDF (reference sequence). The V gene end was trimmed by 0 bases and the J gene end by 4 bases; junction bases not matched to a gene: 9. The CDR3 reads CATSRDRSGGAGYNEQFF. The CDR3 DNA reads TGTGCCACCAGCAGAGATCGGAGCGGGGGGGCCGGTTACAATGAGCAGTTCTTC.

The chain couples TRBV28 to TRBJ2-1; D is uncertain. Germline CDR1 reads MDHEN; CDR2 reads SYDVKM. V lost 5 bases and J lost 9, with 17 bases in between. CDR3 length: 14 amino acids. CDR3 loop: CASSPILGQAEQFF. The CDR3 DNA reads as TGTGCCAGCAGTCCCATCTTGGGCCAGGCTGAGCAGTTCTTC.

The chain recombines TRBV7-2 with TRBJ2-1, with 15 bases identical to TRBD2. The CDR3 runs to 15 residues. The V segment lost 5 bases and the J segment 16 bases; nucleotides outside the gene matches: 12. The V gene's germline CDR1 is SGHTA and CDR2 FQGNSA. The CDR3 loop is CASSLGGGLAGGRFF. Written as DNA, the CDR3 is TGTGCCAGCAGCCTTGGGGGGGGACTAGCGGGAGGACGTTTCTTC.

For this clone: One end of the junction varies from germline; a read error may be responsible. The gene calls are TRBV27 and TRBJ1-5, with D possibly TRBD1 on 5 matching bases. From germline, CDR1 is MNHEY and CDR2 SMNVEV (reference sequence). This CDR3 spans 14 amino acids. CDR3 region: CASKRIGGNRPQHF. DNA of the CDR3: TGTGCCAGCAAACGGATTGGGGGGAATCGGCCCCAGCATTTT.

This chain links TRBV6-4 with TRBJ1-1; 7 positions agree with TRBD1. The CDR3 length is 14 residues. J gave up 4 bases and V 5 bases, and 7 bases lay outside the gene matches. The V gene's germline CDR1 is MRHNA and CDR2 SNTAGT. CDR3 sequence: CASSLDRKSTEAFF. The CDR3 nucleotides read TGTGCCAGCAGTTTGGACAGGAAAAGCACTGAAGCTTTCTTT.

This chain connects TRBV28 to TRBJ2-7; 8 bases agree with TRBD2. Germline loops: CDR1 MDHEN, CDR2 SYDVKM. The V segment lost 4 bases and the J segment 4 bases; nucleotides outside the gene matches: 6. The CDR3 length is 14 residues. The DNA for the CDR3 is TGTGCCAGCAGTTGGGCCAGCGGGAGTTACGAGCAGTACTTC. The encoded protein is CASSWASGSYEQYF.

V gene TRBV18 combines with J gene TRBJ1-1; tentative D call: TRBD1 (6 bases). Trimming stripped 2 bases from V and 5 bases from J, with 9 bases between. The CDR3 length is 13 residues. Germline V gene sequence: CDR1 KGHSH, CDR2 LQKENI. CDR3 nucleotide sequence: TGTGCCAGCTCACCAAAAAGGGGGACTGAAGCTTTCTTT. Translation gives CASSPKRGTEAFF.

CDR3 loop: CASSYDHRDNQPQHF. The CDR3 nucleotides are TGTGCCAGCAGTTACGACCACAGGGACAATCAGCCCCAGCATTTT. The chain combines TRBV6-5 with TRBJ1-5; D is possibly TRBD1 (6 bases). V dropped 2 bases and J dropped 3 bases, with 11 bases sitting between them. The CDR3 is made up of 15 amino acids. The germline gives CDR1 MNHEY, CDR2 SVGAGI.

The chain carries TRBV7-2 and TRBJ2-7, with 9 bases fitting TRBD1. Germline CDR1 and CDR2: SGHTA and FQGNSA. The J segment lost 6 bases and the V segment lost 5 bases, leaving 20 bases of the junction unmatched. The CDR3 spans 18 residues. Here the CDR3 DNA reads TGTGCCAGCAGCACAGGTCACAGGGGGCGGAAATTGGACGGCGAGCAGTACTTC. Its translation: CASSTGHRGRKLDGEQYF.